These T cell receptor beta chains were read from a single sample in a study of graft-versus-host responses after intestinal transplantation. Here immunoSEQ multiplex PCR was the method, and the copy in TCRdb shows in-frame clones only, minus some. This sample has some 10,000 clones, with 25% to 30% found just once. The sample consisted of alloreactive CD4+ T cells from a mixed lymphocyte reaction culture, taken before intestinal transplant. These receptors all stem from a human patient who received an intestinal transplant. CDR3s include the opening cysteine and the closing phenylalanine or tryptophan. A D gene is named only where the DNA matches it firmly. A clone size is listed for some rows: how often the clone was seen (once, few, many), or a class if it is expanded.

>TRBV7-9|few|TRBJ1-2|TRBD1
CASSLAGGRSGYTF
TGTGCCAGCAGCTTAGCAGGGGGCAGGAGTGGCTACACCTTC
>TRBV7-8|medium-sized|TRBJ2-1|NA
CASSLYGGNEQFF
TGTGCCAGCAGCTTATACGGCGGCAATGAGCAGTTCTTC
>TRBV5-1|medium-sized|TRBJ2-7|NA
CASSFRASTIRPEQYF
TGCGCCAGCAGCTTTAGGGCTAGCACTATTCGGCCCGAGCAGTACTTC
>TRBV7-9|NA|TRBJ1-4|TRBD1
CASEGTGEYEKLFF
TGTGCCAGCGAGGGTACAGGGGAATATGAAAAACTGTTTTTT
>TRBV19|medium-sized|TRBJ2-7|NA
CASSFGRATYEQYF
TGTGCCAGTAGTTTCGGCAGGGCGACCTACGAGCAGTACTTC
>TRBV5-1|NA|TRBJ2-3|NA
CASSEAGTDTQYF
TGCGCCAGCAGCGAGGCGGGCACAGATACGCAGTATTTT
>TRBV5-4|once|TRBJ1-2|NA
CASSFAGANYGYTF
TGTGCCAGCAGCTTCGCGGGGGCTAACTATGGCTACACCTTC
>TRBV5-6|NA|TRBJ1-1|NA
CASSLTANTEAFF
TGTGCCAGCAGCTTGACCGCGAACACTGAAGCTTTCTTT
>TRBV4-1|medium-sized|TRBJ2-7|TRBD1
CASSQETGGYEQYF
TGCGCCAGCAGCCAAGAGACAGGGGGCTACGAGCAGTACTTC
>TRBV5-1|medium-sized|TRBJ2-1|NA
CASSFFGGEQFF
TGCGCCAGCAGCTTTTTCGGGGGTGAGCAGTTCTTC
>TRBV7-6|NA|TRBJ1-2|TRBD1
CASSSGQGANYGYTF
TGTGCCAGCAGCTCGGGACAGGGGGCAAACTATGGCTACACCTTC
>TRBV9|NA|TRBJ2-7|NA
CASSVGVTLPSSYEQYF
TGTGCCAGCAGCGTAGGGGTGACACTCCCAAGCTCCTACGAGCAGTACTTC
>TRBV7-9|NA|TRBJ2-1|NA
CASSLPYRGDEQFF
TGTGCCAGCAGCTTACCGTATAGGGGCGATGAGCAGTTCTTC
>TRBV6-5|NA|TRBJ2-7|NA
CASSSNRESSYEQYF
TGTGCCAGCAGTAGCAACAGGGAATCTTCCTACGAGCAGTACTTC
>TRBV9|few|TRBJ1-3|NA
CASSVGGSSSGNTIYF
TGTGCCAGCAGCGTAGGAGGGAGCTCCTCTGGAAACACCATATATTTT
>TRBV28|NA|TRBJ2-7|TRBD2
CASGEGSYEQYF
TGTGCCAGCGGGGAGGGCTCCTACGAGCAGTACTTC
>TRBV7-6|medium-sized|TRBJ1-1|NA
CASSEGQGEAFF
TGTGCCAGCAGCGAGGGGCAGGGTGAAGCTTTCTTT
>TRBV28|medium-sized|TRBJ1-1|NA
CASRSLREMNTEAFF
TGTGCCAGCAGGTCACTGAGGGAGATGAACACTGAAGCTTTCTTT
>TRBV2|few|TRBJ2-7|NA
CASSEWVRSYEQYF
TGTGCCAGCAGTGAATGGGTTAGGAGCTACGAGCAGTACTTC
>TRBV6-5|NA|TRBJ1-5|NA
CASSSFPGAYNQPQHF
TGTGCCAGCAGTTCCTTCCCGGGGGCTTACAATCAGCCCCAGCATTTT
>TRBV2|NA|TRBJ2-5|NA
CATTGPTGKETQYF
TGTGCCACCACGGGGCCCACAGGGAAAGAGACCCAGTACTTC
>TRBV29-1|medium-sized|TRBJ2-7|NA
CSVAAGLNYEQYF
TGCAGCGTAGCCGCGGGTCTGAACTACGAGCAGTACTTC